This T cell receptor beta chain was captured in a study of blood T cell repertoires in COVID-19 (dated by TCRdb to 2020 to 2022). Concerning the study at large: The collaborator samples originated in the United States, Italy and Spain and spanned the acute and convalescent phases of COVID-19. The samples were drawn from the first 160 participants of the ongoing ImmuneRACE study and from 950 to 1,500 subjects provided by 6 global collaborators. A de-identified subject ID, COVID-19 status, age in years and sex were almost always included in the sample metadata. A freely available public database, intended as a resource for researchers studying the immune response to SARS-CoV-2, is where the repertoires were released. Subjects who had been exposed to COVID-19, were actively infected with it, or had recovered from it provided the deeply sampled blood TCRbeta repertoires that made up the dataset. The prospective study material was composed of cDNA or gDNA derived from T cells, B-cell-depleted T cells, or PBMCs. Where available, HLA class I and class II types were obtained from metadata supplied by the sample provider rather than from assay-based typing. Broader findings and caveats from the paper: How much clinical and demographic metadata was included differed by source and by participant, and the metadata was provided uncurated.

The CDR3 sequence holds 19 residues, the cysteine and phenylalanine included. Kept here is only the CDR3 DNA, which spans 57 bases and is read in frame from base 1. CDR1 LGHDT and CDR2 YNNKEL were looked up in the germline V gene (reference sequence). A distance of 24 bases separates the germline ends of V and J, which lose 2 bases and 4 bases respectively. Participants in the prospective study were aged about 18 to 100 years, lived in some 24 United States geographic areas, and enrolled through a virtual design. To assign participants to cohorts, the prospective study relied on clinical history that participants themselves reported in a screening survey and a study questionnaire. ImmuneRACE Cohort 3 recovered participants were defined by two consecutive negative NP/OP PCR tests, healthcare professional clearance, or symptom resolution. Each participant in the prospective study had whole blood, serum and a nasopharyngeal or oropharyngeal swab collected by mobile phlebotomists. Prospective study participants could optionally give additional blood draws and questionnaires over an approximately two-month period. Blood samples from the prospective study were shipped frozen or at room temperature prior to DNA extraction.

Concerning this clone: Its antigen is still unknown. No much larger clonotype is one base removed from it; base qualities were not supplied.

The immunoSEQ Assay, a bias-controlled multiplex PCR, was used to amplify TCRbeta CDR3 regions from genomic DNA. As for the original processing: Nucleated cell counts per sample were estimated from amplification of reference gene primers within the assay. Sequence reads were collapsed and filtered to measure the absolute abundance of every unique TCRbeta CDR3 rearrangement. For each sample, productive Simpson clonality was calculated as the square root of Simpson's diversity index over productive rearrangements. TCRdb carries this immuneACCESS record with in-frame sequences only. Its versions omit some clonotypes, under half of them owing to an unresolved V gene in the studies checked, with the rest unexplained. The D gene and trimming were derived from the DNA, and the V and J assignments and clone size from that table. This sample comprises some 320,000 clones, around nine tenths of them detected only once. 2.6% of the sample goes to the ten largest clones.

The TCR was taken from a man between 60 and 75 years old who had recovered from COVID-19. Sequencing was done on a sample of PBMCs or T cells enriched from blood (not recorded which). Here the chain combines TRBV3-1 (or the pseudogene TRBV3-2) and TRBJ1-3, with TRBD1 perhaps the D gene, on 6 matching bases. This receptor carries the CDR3 CASSQFTPRKTGIGNTIYF. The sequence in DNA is TGTGCCAGCAGCCAATTCACACCGCGAAAAACAGGGATCGGAAACACCATATATTTT.